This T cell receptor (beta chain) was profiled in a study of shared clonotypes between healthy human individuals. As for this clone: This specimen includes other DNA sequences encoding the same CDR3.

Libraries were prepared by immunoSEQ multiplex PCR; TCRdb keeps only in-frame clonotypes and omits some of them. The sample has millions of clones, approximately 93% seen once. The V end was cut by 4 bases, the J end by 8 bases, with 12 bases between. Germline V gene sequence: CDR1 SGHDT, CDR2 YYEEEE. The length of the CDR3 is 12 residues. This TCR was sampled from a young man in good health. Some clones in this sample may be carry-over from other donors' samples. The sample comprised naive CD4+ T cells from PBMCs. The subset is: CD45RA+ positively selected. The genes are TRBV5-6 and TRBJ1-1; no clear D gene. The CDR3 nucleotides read TGTGCCAGCAGCCTCAATACTGCCGAAGCTTTCTTT. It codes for CASSLNTAEAFF.